This entry features one TCR beta chain sequence. This sample was included in a study of T cell responses to AZD1222 COVID-19 vaccine. Germline V gene data show CDR1 as LGHNT and CDR2 as FRNRAP. The CDR3 covers 15 residues. The trim removed 5 bases at V and 8 bases at J, leaving 6 bases unmatched. The method was immunoSEQ multiplex PCR; TCRdb's version includes in-frame clones alone and lacks a portion of them. The table records 100,000 to 150,000 clones, roughly 90% of them present only once. This clonotype was obtained from an adult who received the AZD1222 COVID-19 vaccine. This chain links TRBV12-5 with TRBJ2-1, with 13 bases identical to TRBD2. The sample here was peripheral blood, taken 28 days after the second AZD1222 dose. The CDR3 nucleotides are TGTGCTAGTGGTCCACGGACTAGCGGGAGCGATGAGCAGTTCTTC. It specifies CASGPRTSGSDEQFF. Full variable domain (rest looked up from reference TRBV12-5 and TRBJ2-1): DARVTQTPRHKVTEMGQEVTMRCQPILGHNTVFWYRQTMMQGLELLAYFRNRAPLDDSGMPKDRFSAEMPDATLATLKIQPSEPRDSAVYFCASGPRTSGSDEQFFGPGTRLTVL.